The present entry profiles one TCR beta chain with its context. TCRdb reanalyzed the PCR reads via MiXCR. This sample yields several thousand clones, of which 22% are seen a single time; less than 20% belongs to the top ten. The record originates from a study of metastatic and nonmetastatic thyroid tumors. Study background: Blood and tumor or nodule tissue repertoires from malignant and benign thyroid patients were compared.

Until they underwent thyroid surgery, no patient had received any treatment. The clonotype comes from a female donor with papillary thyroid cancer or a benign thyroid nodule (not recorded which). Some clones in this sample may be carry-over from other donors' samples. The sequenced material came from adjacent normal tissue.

The CDR3 DNA reads TGTGCCAGCAGTCAGCCCGGGCCAGGGCACTATGGCTACACCTTC. Translating gives CASSQPGPGHYGYTF. V is TRBV28 and J is TRBJ1-2; D might be TRBD1 (5 bases). V was clipped by 5 bases and J by 3 bases, with 16 bases between them. In germline, CDR1 is MDHEN, CDR2 SYDVKM. The CDR3 totals 15 residues.